The 22 T cell receptor beta chains reported below all come from one sample, sequenced in a study of blood T cells in healthy people across ages. With a J-beta primer mix and a sample-barcoded 5' primer, a second PCR ran about 7 to 12 cycles. TCRdb used MiXCR to reprocess the 5' RACE reads, holding one entry per CDR3 protein. The data show 1.5 million to 2 million distinct CDR3 sequences, about 28% seen once. Material for sequencing was blood. Receptor source: a woman in her 30s in good health.

In its sample, this clonotype was seen a few times. The germline gene is not matched at one end of the junction; a read error may be the cause. The V call is TRBV5-1, the J call TRBJ1-2, with D possibly matching TRBD1 (6 bases). The CDR3 covers 15 residues. Germline V gene sequence: CDR1 SGHRS, CDR2 YFSETQ. The CDR3 protein is CASSLGQRANYGYTF. CDR3 DNA sequence: TGTGCCAGCAGTCTAGGACAGCGAGCTAACTATGGCTACACCTTC.

This clonotype has just a few counts. The V gene is TRBV6-5, the J gene TRBJ2-7, with D unresolved. The CDR3 runs 15 residues. Trimming pared 2 bases from V and 0 bases from J, leaving 11 bases between. Germline V gives CDR1 MNHEY, CDR2 SVGAGI. CDR3 in DNA: TGTGCCAGCAGTTACAAGGGCGGCAGCTCCTACGAGCAGTACTTC. Its translation is CASSYKGGSSYEQYF.

With respect to this clonotype: The CDR3 ends on some other residue instead of the conserved phenylalanine or tryptophan, so this is likely a read error. The chain combines TRBV7-3 with TRBJ2-1; no definite D call. Per germline, CDR1 SGHTA and CDR2 FQGTGA. This CDR3 has 13 residues. V lost 1 base and J lost 5, with 6 bases in between. CDR3 DNA sequence: TGTGCCAGCAGCTTAAAGCCGAACAATGAGCAGTTCTGC. This translates into CASSLKPNNEQFC.

This clonotype has more than one count but fewer than ten. The chain recombines TRBV30 with TRBJ1-5; D uncertain. Trimming removed 5 bases at V and 4 bases at J, with 9 bases between. Germline-derived CDR1 and CDR2 are GTSNPN and SVGIG (reference sequence). The CDR3 consists of 12 residues. For the CDR3, the DNA is TGTGCCTGGGAGAGAGGGAATCAGCCCCAGCATTTT. It encodes CAWERGNQPQHF.

There are a few counts of this clonotype. This chain links TRBV4-1 with TRBJ2-3; 8 bases fit TRBD2. V was clipped by 8 bases and J by 2 bases; unmatched bases: 12. The CDR3 spans 16 residues. From germline, CDR1 is MGHRA and CDR2 YSYEKL. CDR3 nucleotide sequence: TGCGCCAGCTCGCCGGGGCGGGGGGAATACACAGATACGCAGTATTTT. The encoded protein is CASSPGRGEYTDTQYF.

This clonotype has a handful of counts. Relative to the germline gene, one junction end is altered; a read error may explain this. V usage is TRBV15 and J usage is TRBJ2-3; D could derive from TRBD1 or TRBD2 (5 bases each). The CDR3 is made up of 14 amino acids. CDR1 is LNHNV and CDR2 is YYDKDF in the germline V gene (reference sequence). In DNA, the CDR3 is TGTGCCATCAGCTCGGGACCCTCCACAGATACGCAGTATTTT. It is translated as CAISSGPSTDTQYF.

The chain couples TRBV10-3 to TRBJ1-2; 9 bases match TRBD1. Germline assignment: CDR1 ENHRY and CDR2 SYGVKD. This CDR3 comprises 15 residues. V shed 2 bases and J 6 bases; nucleotides not matched to a gene: 7. CDR3 region: CAISEPTGGDHGYTF. DNA of the CDR3: TGTGCCATCAGTGAGCCCACAGGGGGCGACCATGGCTACACCTTC.

V is TRBV29-1 and J is TRBJ2-1; TRBD2 aligns across 10 bases. Germline CDR1 SQVTM, CDR2 ANQGSEA. This CDR3 is 19 amino acids long. The V segment lost 4 bases and the J segment 2 bases; nucleotides outside the gene matches: 17. CDR3 DNA: TGCAGCGTTGTAGGCTCACTAGCGGGGCGAGGGAGGGCCTACAATGAGCAGTTCTTC. Its translation: CSVVGSLAGRGRAYNEQFF.

Ten or more counts support this clonotype. V gene TRBV20-1 combines with J gene TRBJ2-5; D might be TRBD2 (7 bases). The V gene lost 6 bases and the J gene lost 11 bases, with 13 bases spanning the gap. Looked up from germline, CDR1 is DFQATT and CDR2 is SNEGSKA (reference sequence). CDR3 length equals 10 residues. CDR3 coding DNA: TGCAGTGCAGAGGGGGGGGCACAGTACTTC. It is translated as CSAEGGAQYF.

Of note for this clonotype: A single base separates this from a much larger clone, so it may be a read error. The V call is TRBV3-1, the J call TRBJ1-6; 7 bases map to TRBD1. Germline loops: CDR1 LGHDT, CDR2 YNNKEL (reference sequence). The CDR3 contains 15 residues. Written as DNA, the CDR3 is TGTGCCAGCAACCAAGTCCGTGACAGGGCTTCACCCCTCCACTTT. It codes for CASNQVRDRASPLHF.

The V gene is TRBV6-5, the J gene TRBJ2-5; D remains unclear. V lost 0 bases and J lost 0, with 8 bases in between. Germline-derived CDR1 and CDR2 are MNHEY and SVGAGI. The CDR3 extends over 15 amino acids. In nucleotides, the CDR3 is TGTGCCAGCAGTTACTCGATCGAATACCAAGAGACCCAGTACTTC. Amino acids: CASSYSIEYQETQYF.

The chain links TRBV5-4 to TRBJ2-3; D might be TRBD2 (5 bases). The CDR3 loop spans 16 amino acids. Germline loops: CDR1 SGHNT, CDR2 YYREEE (reference sequence). V was trimmed by 4 bases and J by 1 base, leaving 16 bases between them. CDR3 sequence reads: CASSNLRERGTDTQYF. CDR3 nucleotides: TGTGCCAGCAGCAACCTAAGGGAGAGGGGCACAGATACGCAGTATTTT.

The chain has TRBV28 and TRBJ1-4; D uncertain. This CDR3 comprises 14 residues. Germline CDR1 reads MDHEN; CDR2 reads SYDVKM. The ends were cut back, 8 bases at V and 4 bases at J, with 14 bases in the middle. CDR3 protein: CASQQGGNNEKLFF. The CDR3 DNA follows: TGTGCCAGCCAACAAGGCGGAAATAATGAAAAACTGTTTTTT.

The rearrangement uses TRBV7-2 and TRBJ2-7; 11 bases are shared with TRBD2. The CDR3 is 15 residues long. CDR1 SGHTA and CDR2 FQGNSA come from the germline V gene. With 1 base clipped from V and 9 bases from J, the junction kept 8 bases outside the gene matches. This CDR3 is CASSLDSSGRAGQYF. The CDR3 nucleotides read TGTGCCAGCAGCTTAGATAGTAGCGGGAGGGCCGGGCAGTACTTC.

The chain links TRBV29-1 to TRBJ1-1; unclear D gene. Trimming stripped 3 bases from V and 1 base from J, with 9 bases between. The CDR3 contains 13 residues. CDR1 is SQVTM and CDR2 is ANQGSEA in the germline V gene. The CDR3 DNA reads as TGCAGCGTTGATGGGAGTGGGAACACTGAAGCTTTCTTT. This translates into CSVDGSGNTEAFF.

Of note for this clonotype: At one of its ends the junction is not consistent with the germline gene, which may arise from a read error. CDR3 DNA: TGTGCCAGCAGCTTAGGTTTCGGGAACACTGAGGCTTTCTTT. The encoded protein is CASSLGFGNTEAFF. The V call is TRBV11-1, the J call TRBJ1-1; D uncertain. This CDR3 is built from 14 residues. CDR1 is SGHAT and CDR2 is FQDESV in the germline V gene (reference sequence). Drawing the rest from reference TRBV11-1 and TRBJ1-1, the complete variable domain is EAEVAQSPRYKITEKSQAVAFWCDPISGHATLYWYRQILGQGPELLVQFQDESVVDDSQLPKDRFSAERLKGVDSTLKIQPAELGDSAMYLCASSLGFGNTEAFFGQGTRLTVV.

The V call is TRBV20-1, the J call TRBJ2-4; 7 bases line up with TRBD1. The junction had 5 bases not matched to a gene; V was cut back by 2 bases and J by 1 base. CDR3 length: 15 residues. Germline V gives CDR1 DFQATT, CDR2 SNEGSKA (reference sequence). CDR3 coding DNA: TGCAGTGCTAGAACAGGGGCCTGGGCCAAAAACATTCAGTACTTC. Translation gives CSARTGAWAKNIQYF.

About this clonotype itself: A much more abundant neighbour one base away suggests this may be a read error. The V gene is TRBV7-8, the J gene TRBJ2-3, with D unclear. From germline, CDR1 is SGHVS and CDR2 FQNEAQ. This CDR3 region has 13 residues. The germline V and J ends were trimmed by 6 bases and 2 bases, with 9 bases remaining between them. This CDR3 reads CASSFTATDTQYF. Here the CDR3 DNA reads TGTGCCAGCAGTTTTACCGCCACAGATACGCAGTATTTT.

A word on this clonotype: A much bigger clone sits one base away, suggesting this may be a read error. This chain links TRBV7-3 with TRBJ2-1, with D unclear. The length of the CDR3 is 16 residues. The germline V gene has CDR1 SGHTA and CDR2 FQGTGA. The CDR3 nucleotides read TGTGACAGCAGCTTAACAGCAGGCCGAACGCCCGTTGAGCAGTTCTTC. Its protein product is CDSSLTAGRTPVEQFF.

At least ten counts were recorded for this clonotype. The chain carries TRBV10-3 and TRBJ1-5; no definite D call. The CDR3 sequence is 11 residues long. V lost 0 bases to trimming and J lost 9 bases, with 3 bases between them. CDR1 is ENHRY and CDR2 is SYGVKD in the germline V gene. The CDR3 reads CAISESGPQHF. The CDR3 DNA sequence: TGTGCCATCAGTGAGTCTGGGCCCCAGCATTTT.

V and J are TRBV21-1 and TRBJ2-5; TRBD2 is the table's D call, not checked against the DNA. TRBV21-1 is a pseudogene segment. The CDR3 extends over 17 amino acids. The CDR3 coding sequence is TGTGCCAGCAGCACCGATCAAAAGTCCGGAGACGAAGAGACCCAGTACTTC. Amino acid sequence: CASSTDQKSGDEETQYF.

The chain couples TRBV20-1 to TRBJ1-1; tentatively, D is TRBD1 (6 bases). CDR1 DFQATT and CDR2 SNEGSKA come from the germline V gene (reference sequence). With 5 bases removed from V and 1 base from J, the gap between germline ends came to 14 bases. The CDR3 runs to 14 residues. The CDR3 here is CSAEVPDRNTEAFF. In DNA, the CDR3 is TGCAGTGCTGAGGTCCCGGACAGGAACACTGAAGCTTTCTTT.